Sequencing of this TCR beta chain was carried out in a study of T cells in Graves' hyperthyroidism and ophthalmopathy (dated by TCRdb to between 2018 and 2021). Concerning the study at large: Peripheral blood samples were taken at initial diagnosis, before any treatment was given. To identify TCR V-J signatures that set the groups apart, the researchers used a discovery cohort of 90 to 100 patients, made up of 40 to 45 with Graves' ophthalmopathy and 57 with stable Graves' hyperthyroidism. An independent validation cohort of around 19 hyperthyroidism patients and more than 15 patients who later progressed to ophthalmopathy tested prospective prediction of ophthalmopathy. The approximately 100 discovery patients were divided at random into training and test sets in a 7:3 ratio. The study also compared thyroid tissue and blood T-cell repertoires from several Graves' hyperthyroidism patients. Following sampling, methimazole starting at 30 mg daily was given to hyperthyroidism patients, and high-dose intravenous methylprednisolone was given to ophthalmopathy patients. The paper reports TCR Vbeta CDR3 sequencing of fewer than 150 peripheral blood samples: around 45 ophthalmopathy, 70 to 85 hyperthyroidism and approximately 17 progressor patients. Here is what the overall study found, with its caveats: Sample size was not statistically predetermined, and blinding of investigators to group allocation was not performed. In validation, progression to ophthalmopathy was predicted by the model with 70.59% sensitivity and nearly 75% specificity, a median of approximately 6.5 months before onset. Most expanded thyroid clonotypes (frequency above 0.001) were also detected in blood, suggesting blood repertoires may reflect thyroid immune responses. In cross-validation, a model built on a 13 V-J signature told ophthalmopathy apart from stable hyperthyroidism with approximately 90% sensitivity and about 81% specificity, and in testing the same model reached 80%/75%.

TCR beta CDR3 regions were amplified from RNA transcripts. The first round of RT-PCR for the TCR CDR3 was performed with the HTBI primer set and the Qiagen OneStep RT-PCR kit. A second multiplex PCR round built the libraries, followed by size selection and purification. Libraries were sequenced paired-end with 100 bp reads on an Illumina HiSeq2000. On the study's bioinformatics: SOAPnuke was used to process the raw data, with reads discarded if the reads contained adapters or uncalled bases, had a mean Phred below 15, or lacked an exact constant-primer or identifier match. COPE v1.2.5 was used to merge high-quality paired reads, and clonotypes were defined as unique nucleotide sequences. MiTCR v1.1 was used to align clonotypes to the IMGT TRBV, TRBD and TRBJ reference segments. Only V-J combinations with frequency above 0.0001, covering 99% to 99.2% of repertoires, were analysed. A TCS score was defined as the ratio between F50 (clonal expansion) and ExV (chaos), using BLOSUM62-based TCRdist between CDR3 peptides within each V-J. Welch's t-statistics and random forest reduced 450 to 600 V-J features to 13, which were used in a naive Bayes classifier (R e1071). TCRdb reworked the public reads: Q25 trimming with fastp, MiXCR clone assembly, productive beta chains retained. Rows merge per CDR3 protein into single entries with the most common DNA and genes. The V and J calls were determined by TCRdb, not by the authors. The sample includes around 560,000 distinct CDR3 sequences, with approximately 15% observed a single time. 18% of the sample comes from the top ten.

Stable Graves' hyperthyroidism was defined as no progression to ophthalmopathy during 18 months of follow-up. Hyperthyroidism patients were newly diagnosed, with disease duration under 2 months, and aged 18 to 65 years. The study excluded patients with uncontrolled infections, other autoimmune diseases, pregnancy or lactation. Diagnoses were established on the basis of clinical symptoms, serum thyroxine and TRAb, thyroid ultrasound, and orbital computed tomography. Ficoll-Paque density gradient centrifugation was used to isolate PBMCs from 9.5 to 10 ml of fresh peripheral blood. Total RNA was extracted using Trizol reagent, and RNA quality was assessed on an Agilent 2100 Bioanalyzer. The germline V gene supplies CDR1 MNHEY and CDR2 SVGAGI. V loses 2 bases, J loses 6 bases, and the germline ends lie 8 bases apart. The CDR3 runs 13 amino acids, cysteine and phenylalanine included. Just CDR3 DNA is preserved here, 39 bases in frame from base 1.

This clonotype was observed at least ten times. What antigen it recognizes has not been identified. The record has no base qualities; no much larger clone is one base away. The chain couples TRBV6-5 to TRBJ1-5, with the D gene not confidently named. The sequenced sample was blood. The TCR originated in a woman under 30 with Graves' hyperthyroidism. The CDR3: CASSYGRAQPQHF. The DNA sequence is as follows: TGTGCCAGCAGTTACGGTAGGGCTCAGCCCCAGCATTTT.